The 10 T cell receptor beta chains given below trace back to one sample, sequenced in a study of T-cell reconstitution after alpha-beta-depleted transplantation in children (dated by TCRdb to the mid-2010s). The library was produced with PCR. The sample was run on an Illumina HiSeq 2500. TCR library preparation used molecular barcoding, with unique molecular identifiers applied to normalize quantification of the TCRbeta repertoire. TCRdb passed the public sequencing reads through fastp at Q25 and MiXCR, retaining productive beta sequences. Rows matching on CDR3 protein sequence are summarized as one entry with the most common DNA and genes. The table for this sample lists 780,000 or so distinct CDR3 sequences; roughly 16% of them were counted only once. Jointly, the top ten make up around 5% of the sample. The sample's treatment or condition label is to be understood as: allogeneic hematopoietic cell transplantation with graft depleted of TCRalphabeta T cells and CD19 B cells.

The input for sequencing was PBMCs, mostly from graft donor cells, taken 360 days after TCRalphabeta/CD19-depleted stem cell transplant. All receptors derive from a male patient aged 5 to 17 who had a stem cell transplant for acute lymphoblastic leukemia, so the T cells may come from the graft donor.

This clonotype was counted ten times or more. The rearrangement uses TRBV7-9 and TRBJ2-1; 9 nucleotides agree with TRBD2. Germline V gene data show CDR1 as SEHNR and CDR2 as FQNEAQ (reference sequence). The ends lost 2 bases at V and 5 bases at J; junction bases unmatched: 10. CDR3 size: 17 residues. The CDR3: CASSLYWASGDHNEQFF. In DNA, the CDR3 is TGTGCCAGCAGCTTATACTGGGCTAGCGGGGATCACAATGAGCAGTTCTTC.

This clonotype occurred a few times. The V call is TRBV6-1, the J call TRBJ2-1; 7 positions agree with TRBD1. Germline V gene lookup returns CDR1 MNHNS and CDR2 SASEGT. The CDR3 totals 16 residues. After removal of 4 bases from V and 6 bases from J, the junction contained 12 bases not matched to a gene. The chain's CDR3 is CASSGSGGRGINEQFF. The DNA of the CDR3 is TGTGCCAGCAGTGGATCAGGGGGTCGGGGAATCAATGAGCAGTTCTTC.

The J gene is TRBJ2-7, the V gene TRBV27; D ambiguous. Germline-derived CDR1 and CDR2 are MNHEY and SMNVEV (reference sequence). Trimming cost V 4 bases and J 3 bases, with 13 bases left between them. The CDR3 runs to 14 residues. Written as DNA, the CDR3 is TGTGCCAGCAGTTACCAGTCCCATTTCTACGAGCAGTACTTC. Translating it yields CASSYQSHFYEQYF.

Only a few counts were recorded for this clonotype. The rearrangement joins TRBV20-1 to TRBJ2-4; 8 nucleotides agree with TRBD2. The germline CDR1 and CDR2 sequences are DFQATT and SNEGSKA (reference sequence). The CDR3 length is 14 residues. The ends lost 6 bases at V and 5 bases at J; junction bases unmatched: 9. CDR3 nucleotides: TGCAGTGCAACCGGGACTAGGAACGAAAACATTCAGTACTTC. Encoded protein: CSATGTRNENIQYF.

V is TRBV10-1 and J is TRBJ2-2, with TRBD2 identical over 10 bases. J was trimmed by 1 base and V by 0 bases; bases with no gene match: 2. Germline values: CDR1 WNHNN, CDR2 SYGVQD (reference sequence). This CDR3 is built from 17 residues. The CDR3 DNA sequence: TGCGCCAGCAGTGAGTCTGTAGCGGGAGGGAACACCGGGGAGCTGTTTTTT. It specifies CASSESVAGGNTGELFF.

The chain is built from TRBV14 and TRBJ2-7; 7 bases match TRBD1. Unmatched junction bases numbered 7, after V lost 5 bases and J lost 0 bases. The CDR3 has 15 residues. CDR1 is SGHDN, CDR2 FVKESK, per germline. The CDR3 reads CASSLADRSSYEQYF. The CDR3, as DNA: TGTGCCAGCAGCTTGGCGGACAGGAGCTCCTACGAGCAGTACTTC.

This clonotype was seen a handful of times. This rearrangement joins TRBV11-2 to TRBJ2-3; D is uncertain. The V and J ends lost 0 bases and 7 bases respectively, with 20 bases between them. Germline-derived CDR1 and CDR2 are SGHAT and FQNNGV. The CDR3 consists of 17 residues. DNA of the CDR3: TGTGCCAGCAGCTTAGATGGTGCCGTGGTCCCGAGGTATACGCAGTATTTT. Its translation is CASSLDGAVVPRYTQYF.

This clonotype was recorded a few times. The chain links TRBV11-1 to TRBJ1-2; a possible D gene is TRBD1 (6 bases). Between the trimmed V and J ends, which lost 0 bases and 3 bases, there was a span of 26 bases. Germline CDR1 is SGHAT and CDR2 is FQDESV (reference sequence). This CDR3 spans 20 amino acids. The CDR3 protein is CASSLAWMFPGHTTHYGYTF. For the CDR3, the DNA is TGTGCCAGCAGCTTAGCCTGGATGTTCCCGGGACATACGACTCACTATGGCTACACCTTC.

The CDR3 region is CASSGLAGELFF. As DNA, the CDR3 is TGCGCCAGCAGTGGACTAGCCGGGGAGCTGTTTTTT. The chain joins TRBV4-1 to TRBJ2-2; 7 bases agree with TRBD2. The J segment lost 6 bases and the V segment lost 6 bases, leaving 1 base of the junction unmatched. Germline CDR1 reads MGHRA; CDR2 reads YSYEKL. The CDR3 is 12 residues long.

CDR3 in DNA: TGTGCCACCAGCAGAGGGAAGGGGGCCGGAACTGAAGCTTTCTTT. Translated: CATSRGKGAGTEAFF. V and J are TRBV15 and TRBJ1-1, with TRBD1 matching 7 bases. The CDR3 is made up of 15 amino acids. With 1 base clipped from V and 5 bases from J, the junction kept 7 bases outside the gene matches. In germline, CDR1 is LNHNV, CDR2 YYDKDF (reference sequence).